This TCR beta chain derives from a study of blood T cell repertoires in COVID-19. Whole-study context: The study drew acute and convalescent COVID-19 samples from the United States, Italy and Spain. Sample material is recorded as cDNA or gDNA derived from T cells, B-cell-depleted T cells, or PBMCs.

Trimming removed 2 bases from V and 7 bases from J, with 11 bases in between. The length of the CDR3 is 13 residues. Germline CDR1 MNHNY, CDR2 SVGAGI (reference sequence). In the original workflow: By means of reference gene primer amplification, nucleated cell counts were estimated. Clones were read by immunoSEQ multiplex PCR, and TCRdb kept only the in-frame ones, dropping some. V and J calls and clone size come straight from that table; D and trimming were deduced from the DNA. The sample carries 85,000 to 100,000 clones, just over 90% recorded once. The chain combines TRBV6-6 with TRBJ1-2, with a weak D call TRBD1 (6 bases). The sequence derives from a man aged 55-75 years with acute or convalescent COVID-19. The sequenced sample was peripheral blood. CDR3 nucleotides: TGTGCCAGCAGTTACCTCCCGACAGGTGGCTACACCTTC. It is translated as CASSYLPTGGYTF.